These 22 T cell receptor beta chains share one sample of origin, sequenced in a study of blood T cell repertoires in COVID-19. Assay used: immunoSEQ multiplex PCR; TCRdb lists only in-frame clones, some missing. This sample has 180,000 or so clones, with approximately 85% found just once. The sequencing sample was made of peripheral blood. These receptors were obtained from a woman aged 55-69 years with acute or convalescent COVID-19.

This clone appeared once. The genes are TRBV5-1 and TRBJ2-5; 14 nucleotides align to TRBD2. The CDR3 runs 16 residues. CDR1 and CDR2 (germline): SGHRS, YFSETQ. V gave up 3 bases and J gave up 1 base; unmatched junction bases: 2. The DNA of the CDR3 is TGCGCCAGCAGCTCGGGACTAGCGGGAGCCCAAGAGACCCAGTACTTC. This gives the protein CASSSGLAGAQETQYF.

The chain has TRBV24-1 and TRBJ2-2, with D perhaps matching TRBD1 (6 bases). Germline-derived CDR1 and CDR2 are KGHDR and SFDVKD. V was trimmed by 5 bases and J by 7 bases, leaving 16 bases between them. The CDR3 has 15 residues. The DNA for the CDR3 is TGTGCCACCAGTGCAATACAGGGTAGGAGCGGGGAGCTGTTTTTT. The encoded protein is CATSAIQGRSGELFF.

V gene TRBV9 combines with J gene TRBJ1-1, with D hard to call. The CDR3 consists of 13 residues. The V gene lost 2 bases and the J gene lost 1 base, with 6 bases spanning the gap. CDR1 and CDR2 from the germline V gene are SGDLS and YYNGEE. This CDR3 is CASSVTGNTEAFF. The CDR3 bases are TGTGCCAGCAGCGTCACCGGGAACACTGAAGCTTTCTTT. The full variable domain, with the rest looked up from reference TRBV9 and TRBJ1-1, is DSGVTQTPKHLITATGQRVTLRCSPRSGDLSVYWYQQSLDQGLQFLIQYYNGEERAKGNILERFSAQQFPDLHSELNLSSLELGDSALYFCASSVTGNTEAFFGQGTRLTVV.

The chain couples TRBV11-2 to TRBJ1-2; D call uncertain. This CDR3 is 14 amino acids long. Trimming removed 5 bases from V and 3 bases from J, with 13 bases in between. Germline CDR1 SGHAT, CDR2 FQNNGV. The CDR3 protein is CASSHREPYYGYTF. CDR3 coding DNA: TGTGCCAGCAGCCATCGGGAACCGTACTATGGCTACACCTTC.

This chain connects TRBV10-3 to TRBJ1-1, with D possibly TRBD1 on 6 matching bases. The V gene lost 3 bases and the J gene lost 10 bases, with 21 bases spanning the gap. The CDR3 sequence is 15 residues long. Germline V gene sequence: CDR1 ENHRY, CDR2 SYGVKD. CDR3 protein: CAISEARAGVVGAFF. In DNA, the CDR3 is TGTGCCATCAGTGAAGCGCGGGCAGGGGTGGTTGGAGCTTTCTTT.

The CDR3 is CASSSTKLGTGDSNQPQHF. DNA for the CDR3: TGTGCCAGCAGTTCAACCAAGCTTGGGACAGGGGATAGCAATCAGCCCCAGCATTTT. J is TRBJ1-5 and V is TRBV27; 10 bases fit TRBD1. J was trimmed by 0 bases and V by 4 bases; bases with no gene match: 12. The CDR3 runs to 19 residues. Germline CDR1 MNHEY, CDR2 SMNVEV (reference sequence).

J is TRBJ2-7 and V is TRBV6-6; D gene unclear. This CDR3 comprises 16 residues. Trimming cost V 2 bases and J 0 bases, with 14 bases left between them. Germline loops: CDR1 MNHNY, CDR2 SVGAGI (reference sequence). CDR3 bases: TGTGCCAGCAGTTACCTTAGCTGGCTCAGCTCCTACGAGCAGTACTTC. Translating it yields CASSYLSWLSSYEQYF.

The V gene is TRBV3-1 (or the pseudogene TRBV3-2), the J gene TRBJ1-2, with a weak D call TRBD1 (6 bases). Between the trimmed V and J ends, which lost 9 bases and 1 base, there was a span of 15 bases. The germline V gene encodes CDR1 LGHDT and CDR2 YNNKEL (reference sequence). The CDR3 is 14 residues long. The CDR3 DNA follows: TGTGCCAGTAGTGTGCAGGGGATTAACTATGGCTACACCTTC. Its translation is CASSVQGINYGYTF.

CDR3 region: CASSGTGYEQFF. CDR3 nucleotides: TGCGCCAGCAGCGGGACAGGGTACGAGCAGTTCTTC. V gene TRBV5-1 combines with J gene TRBJ2-1; 9 bases map to TRBD1. Looked up from germline, CDR1 is SGHRS and CDR2 is YFSETQ. V lost 4 bases, J lost 10 bases, and 3 bases stayed unmatched. The CDR3 covers 12 residues.

This clone was found once. The CDR3 loop is CASSERQGAIGGYTF. DNA of the CDR3: TGTGCCAGCAGTGAGCGGCAGGGGGCAATAGGAGGCTACACCTTC. The chain carries TRBV6-1 and TRBJ1-2; 8 bases fit TRBD1. The CDR3 spans 15 residues. Germline values: CDR1 MNHNS, CDR2 SASEGT. J gave up 8 bases and V 3 bases, and 11 bases lay outside the gene matches.

The V call is TRBV27, the J call TRBJ2-3; maybe TRBD2 (5 bases). Germline assignment: CDR1 MNHEY and CDR2 SMNVEV (reference sequence). V lost 6 bases and J 1 base, leaving 17 bases between the germline ends. The CDR3 runs 16 residues. The CDR3 reads CASSLGLRGGTDTQYF. The CDR3 nucleotides are TGTGCCAGCAGCCTAGGCTTACGGGGAGGCACAGATACGCAGTATTTT.

The rearrangement links TRBV6-1 to TRBJ1-5; TRBD1 aligns across 8 bases. V shed 4 bases, J shed 3 bases, and the junction held 11 bases outside the gene matches. The germline gives CDR1 MNHNS, CDR2 SASEGT. The CDR3 loop spans 17 amino acids. The CDR3: CASSGLLQGGNNQPQHF. The CDR3, as DNA: TGTGCCAGCAGTGGACTTTTACAGGGGGGGAACAATCAGCCCCAGCATTTT.

The chain carries TRBV19 and TRBJ2-7, with D maybe TRBD2 (5 bases). Trimming left V 11 bases short and J 4 bases short, with 12 bases between. This CDR3 has 11 residues. Germline lookup yields CDR1 LNHDA and CDR2 SQIVND (reference sequence). The CDR3 here is CASGGRYEQYF. CDR3 nucleotides: TGTGCCTCCGGAGGCCGGTACGAGCAGTACTTC. The full variable domain, rest sourced from reference TRBV19 and TRBJ2-7, is DGGITQSPKYLFRKEGQNVTLSCEQNLNHDAMYWYRQDPGQGLRLIYYSQIVNDFQKGDIAEGYSVSREKKESFPLTVTSAQKNPTAFYLCASGGRYEQYFGPGTRLTVT.

The V and J genes are TRBV10-3 and TRBJ2-1; TRBD2 aligns across 13 bases. The CDR3 has 15 residues. Germline CDR1 ENHRY, CDR2 SYGVKD. V was clipped by 8 bases and J by 7 bases; unmatched bases: 8. For the CDR3, the DNA is TGTGCCATCGGAGTTGGACTAGCGGGAGATAATGAGCAGTTCTTC. Protein: CAIGVGLAGDNEQFF.

The CDR3 nucleotides are TGCGCCAGCAGCCAAGTAGCGGGAGGTGGGACAGATACGCAGTATTTT. It translates to CASSQVAGGGTDTQYF. V and J are TRBV4-1 and TRBJ2-3; 10 positions agree with TRBD2. Per the germline V gene, CDR1 is MGHRA and CDR2 is YSYEKL. The CDR3 extends over 16 amino acids. J was trimmed by 3 bases and V by 1 base; bases with no gene match: 4.

The genes are TRBV7-8 and TRBJ2-3; 7 bases line up with TRBD2. Germline V gene lookup returns CDR1 SGHVS and CDR2 FQNEAQ. The CDR3 has 17 amino acids. V dropped 3 bases and J dropped 6; count of bases not matched to a gene: 15. The CDR3 reads CASSLLSGTIPSDTQYF. The CDR3 DNA sequence: TGTGCCAGCAGCTTGCTATCCGGGACTATACCCTCGGATACGCAGTATTTT.

The J gene is TRBJ2-3, the V gene TRBV18; D is possibly TRBD2 (6 bases). Trimming removed 0 bases from V and 4 bases from J, with 14 bases in between. The CDR3 length is 16 residues. In germline, CDR1 is KGHSH, CDR2 LQKENI. The CDR3 DNA sequence: TGTGCCAGCTCACCACCGGCGGGATTAGGTCCAGATACGCAGTATTTT. This translates into CASSPPAGLGPDTQYF.

This chain links TRBV20-1 with TRBJ2-5; D might be TRBD1 (6 bases). The V gene lost 5 bases and the J gene lost 9 bases, with 13 bases spanning the gap. The CDR3 runs to 11 residues. CDR1 and CDR2 from the germline V gene are DFQATT and SNEGSKA (reference sequence). DNA of the CDR3: TGCAGTGCTCAGGGACAAACTTCCCAGTACTTC. Translating it yields CSAQGQTSQYF.

This rearrangement joins TRBV27 to TRBJ2-5; TRBD1 might be the D (5 bases). The CDR3 runs to 14 residues. Germline V gene sequence: CDR1 MNHEY, CDR2 SMNVEV (reference sequence). V lost 4 bases and J lost 3, with 12 bases in between. The CDR3: CASSSLTDEETQYF. Written as DNA, the CDR3 is TGTGCCAGCAGTTCATTGACAGATGAAGAGACCCAGTACTTC.

J is TRBJ2-5 and V is TRBV15; D not resolved. Germline V lookup: CDR1 LNHNV, CDR2 YYDKDF (reference sequence). This CDR3 has 13 residues. The germline V and J ends were trimmed by 2 bases and 2 bases, with 6 bases remaining between them. CDR3 sequence (DNA): TGTGCCACCAGCAGATACAGACAAGAGACCCAGTACTTC. Its translation is CATSRYRQETQYF.

This clone was detected once. The chain recombines TRBV6-5 with TRBJ1-2; D not resolved. Looked up from germline, CDR1 is MNHEY and CDR2 is SVGAGI. The V end was cut by 6 bases, the J end by 8 bases, with 13 bases between. The length of the CDR3 is 12 residues. The CDR3 DNA reads TGTGCCAGCAGGCAGCCTGCGGGAGGCTACACCTTC. The encoded protein is CASRQPAGGYTF.

As DNA, the CDR3 is TGTGCCAGCAGTGAGCCCCTGGACAGGGGTTGGAAAAACATTCAGTACTTC. Translated: CASSEPLDRGWKNIQYF. The chain carries TRBV6-4 and TRBJ2-4; 9 bases align to TRBD1. V was pared by 3 bases and J by 4 bases, with 10 bases of the junction left unmatched. The CDR3 extends over 17 amino acids. CDR1 MRHNA and CDR2 SNTAGT come from the germline V gene.